This T cell receptor beta chain derives from a study of siplizumab effects on memory and regulatory T cells. This CDR3 region has 19 residues. V lost 2 bases to trimming and J lost 4 bases; unmatched junction nucleotides: 19. CDR1 LGHNT and CDR2 FRNRAP come from the germline V gene. Concerning this clone: Antigen unknown.

Overall study results and limits: Siplizumab brought about a significant reduction in alloreactive sequences traceable to unstimulated CD4+ memory cells. Naive versus memory phenotype went unassigned for roughly 75-97% of proliferating CD4+ or CD8+ clones. Tracing alloreactive clones into unstimulated subsets worked for only a minor fraction of them.

Approximately 100,000 TCR templates were measured in each sample. Assay: immunoSEQ multiplex PCR; the TCRdb copy retains only in-frame clones and omits some. The sample lists fewer than 120,000 clones, around nine tenths occurring once. This sequence was found in a human donor in good health. The sample was CD4+ T cells sorted from blood. The chain employs TRBV12-5 and TRBJ2-7; the match to TRBD2 covers 8 bases. The CDR3 sequence is CASGLIVPQAGEKKYEQYF. Here the CDR3 DNA reads TGTGCTAGTGGTTTGATTGTTCCCCAAGCGGGAGAAAAAAAATACGAGCAGTACTTC.